This paragraph covers one T cell receptor (beta chain) sequence. This receptor's antigen is unknown. It has no much larger one-base neighbor in the sample; base qualities were not kept. The sample originates from a study of blood T cell repertoires in COVID-19 (dated by TCRdb to the early 2020s). Some background on the complete study: Samples from collaborators originated in the United States, Italy and Spain and spanned both the acute and convalescent phases of COVID-19. Where available, HLA class I and class II types were taken from metadata supplied by the sample provider and were not determined by assay-based typing. The samples were drawn from two sources: the first 160 participants of the ongoing ImmuneRACE study, and 950 to 1,500 subjects contributed by 6 global collaborators. The material from the prospective study consisted of cDNA or gDNA derived from T cells, B-cell-depleted T cells, or PBMCs. The dataset comprised deeply sampled blood TCRbeta repertoires from subjects exposed to, actively infected with, or recovered from COVID-19. A de-identified subject ID, COVID-19 status, age in years and sex were almost always included in the sample metadata. The repertoires were released in a freely available public database intended as a resource for research on the immune response to SARS-CoV-2.

Collaborating institutions collected whole blood in K2EDTA tubes following their own protocols. For TCRbeta analysis, collaborator samples were shipped as frozen whole blood, as isolated PBMCs, or as DNA extracted from either sample type. General findings and caveats noted by the study authors: How much clinical and demographic metadata was included differed by source and by participant, and the metadata was provided uncurated.

CDR1 SGDLS and CDR2 YYNGEE are derived from the germline V gene. Ends trimmed: V by 0 bases, J by 8 bases; bases unmatched to a gene: 7. From the cysteine up to the phenylalanine, the CDR3 has a length of 15 residues. Only CDR3 DNA is held: 45 bases, read in frame from base 1. TCRbeta CDR3 regions were amplified from genomic DNA using the immunoSEQ Assay, a bias-controlled multiplex PCR. In the source study's methods: Nucleated cell counts per sample were estimated from amplification of reference gene primers within the assay. Sequence reads were collapsed and filtered to measure the absolute abundance of every unique TCRbeta CDR3 rearrangement. For each sample, productive Simpson clonality was calculated as the square root of Simpson's diversity index over productive rearrangements. In its TCRdb copy, this immuneACCESS table keeps in-frame sequences only and misses some clones. Where compared with another copy, unresolved V genes explain less than half of these, and the others have no known cause. For V, J and clone size, that table is used; D and trimming come from the DNA. For this sample the table gives about 140,000 clones, of which approximately 85% were detected only once. Of the sample, roughly 2.9% falls within the top ten clones.

Recombination joined TRBV9 with TRBJ2-1; TRBD2 agrees with 8 junctional bases. Specimen: peripheral blood. The source of this sequence is a man in his fifties with acute or convalescent COVID-19. The CDR3 loop reads CASSVEGRGGDEQFF. The nucleotide sequence reads as follows: TGTGCCAGCAGCGTAGAGGGTCGGGGGGGCGATGAGCAGTTCTTC.